This T cell receptor (beta chain) was documented in a study of T cell repertoires in cytomegalovirus infection. Across the study: Evidence of both CMV infection and a matching HLA type came from public TCR beta signatures. Findings and caveats of the study: HLA-C-restricted CMV clonotypes gave the most frequent clonotype in two of eight donors. Frequencies of public TCR beta families were cumulated, and this identified carriers of CMV plus the relevant HLA.

TCRdb reprocessed the reads with MiXCR, giving one entry per CDR3 protein. The top ten clones hold more than 13% of a sample with more than 200,000 distinct CDR3 sequences, roughly 10% of them seen once. This clonotype was counted ten times or more. Antigen: not known. Germline values: CDR1 LGHNA, CDR2 YNFKEQ. The V segment lost 1 base and the J segment 5 bases; nucleotides outside the gene matches: 12. This CDR3 is 18 amino acids long. This sequence originates from a human donor in good health (CMV status not recorded). Some clones in this sample may be carry-over from other donors' samples. The chain carries TRBV4-2 and TRBJ2-3, with TRBD2 identical over 10 bases. Sequenced: PBMCs. CDR3 sequence: CASSQGTSGDARKDTQYF. CDR3 DNA: TGTGCCAGCAGCCAAGGAACTAGCGGGGATGCACGGAAAGATACGCAGTATTTT.